These 3 T cell receptor beta chains were sequenced from one sample in a study of quantifying T cell responses using KT2 cells. About the study: TCR alpha and beta constant-region primers primed reverse transcription of RNA.

The cDNA 3' end received a ligated oligonucleotide with a UMI. The first PCR ran 3 to 5 cycles with an equimolar RC1.1 and RC1.2 beta primer mix. TCRdb passed the UMI-ligation and nested PCR reads through MiXCR, listing each CDR3 protein once. The sample consists of under 35,000 distinct CDR3 sequences, around a tenth of them appearing once. The source material was PBMCs spiked with cells of the T cell clone KT2. The source of these receptors is a human donor.

This chain connects TRBV2 to TRBJ1-4, with TRBD1 as a possible D gene (5 bases). Germline loops: CDR1 SNHLY, CDR2 FYNNEI. The CDR3 length is 15 residues. Trimming cost V 4 bases and J 1 base, with 10 bases left between them. The CDR3 reads CASSATAITNEKLFF. The DNA for the CDR3 is TGTGCCAGCAGTGCGACAGCTATAACTAATGAAAAACTGTTTTTT.

This clonotype was detected ten times or more. This sequence joins TRBV12-3 or TRBV12-4 and TRBJ2-7; D perhaps matches TRBD2 (6 bases). With 5 bases removed from V and 5 bases from J, the gap between germline ends came to 16 bases. This CDR3 has 14 amino acids. The CDR3 protein is CASSLRRGTHEQYF. DNA for the CDR3: TGTGCCAGCAGTCTACGGCGGGGTACCCACGAGCAGTACTTC.

This clonotype was seen just once. The DNA for the CDR3 is TGCAGCGCCCTAGTAGGCTACGAGCAGTACTTC. This codes for CSALVGYEQYF. J is TRBJ2-7 and V is TRBV29-1, with unresolved D. Germline V CDR1 and CDR2: SQVTM, ANQGSEA. Trimming stripped 7 bases from V and 3 bases from J, with 10 bases between. This CDR3 comprises 11 residues.